The 31 T cell receptor beta chains presented below share a single source sample, sequenced in a study of blood T cell repertoires in COVID-19. Using immunoSEQ multiplex PCR, the repertoire was profiled, and TCRdb retains in-frame clones only, with some absent. The sample holds 150,000 to 180,000 clones, 75% to 85% seen once. The specimen was peripheral blood. The receptors here all came from a man in his fifties or sixties with acute or convalescent COVID-19.

Notes on this clone: Other nucleotide sequences in the sample specify the same CDR3. V gene TRBV3-1 (or the pseudogene TRBV3-2) combines with J gene TRBJ2-7; the D gene is possibly TRBD2 (6 bases). CDR1 and CDR2 (germline): LGHDT, YNNKEL (reference sequence). This CDR3 has 14 amino acids. Trimming took off 4 bases at V and 3 bases at J, with 13 bases between the two ends. CDR3 protein: CASSRRGRDYEQYF. CDR3 bases: TGTGCCAGCAGCCGCCGTGGGCGGGACTACGAGCAGTACTTC.

This clone was seen once. V is TRBV5-1 and J is TRBJ2-3; D is unresolved. V dropped 2 bases and J dropped 6 bases, with 10 bases sitting between them. The CDR3 has 13 residues. CDR1 is SGHRS and CDR2 is YFSETQ in the germline V gene. In nucleotides, the CDR3 is TGCGCCAGCAGCTTAAACCGCCAGGATACGCAGTATTTT. Translating it yields CASSLNRQDTQYF. Full variable domain (outside the CDR3, taken from reference TRBV5-1 and TRBJ2-3): KAGVTQTPRYLIKTRGQQVTLSCSPISGHRSVSWYQQTPGQGLQFLFEYFSETQRNKGNFPGRFSGRQFSNSRSEMNVSTLELGDSALYLCASSLNRQDTQYFGPGTRLTVL.

The chain recombines TRBV4-1 with TRBJ2-1; maybe TRBD1 (6 bases). The germline CDR1 and CDR2 sequences are MGHRA and YSYEKL. V was cut by 4 bases and J by 0 bases, with 13 bases left in between. This CDR3 comprises 16 residues. In DNA, the CDR3 is TGCGCCAGCAGCCCCTGGGGGCGAAACTCCTACAATGAGCAGTTCTTC. It encodes CASSPWGRNSYNEQFF.

The chain recombines TRBV28 with TRBJ2-7; D is ambiguous. The CDR3 loop spans 14 amino acids. The V gene's germline CDR1 is MDHEN and CDR2 SYDVKM. V was pared by 3 bases and J by 2 bases, with 11 bases between. The CDR3 sequence is CASSFPTGPYEQYF. The CDR3 DNA sequence: TGTGCCAGCAGTTTTCCCACGGGTCCCTACGAGCAGTACTTC.

The chain links TRBV18 to TRBJ2-2; D possibly corresponds to TRBD2 (5 bases). The CDR3 totals 16 residues. Trimming took 3 bases from V and 2 from J, leaving 13 bases between them. Germline lookup yields CDR1 KGHSH and CDR2 LQKENI. The CDR3 DNA reads as TGTGCCAGCTCACCTTTAACCCGGGGAAACACCGGGGAGCTGTTTTTT. This translates into CASSPLTRGNTGELFF. Based on the CDR3 plus reference TRBV18 and TRBJ2-2, the full variable domain is NAGVMQNPRHLVRRRGQEARLRCSPMKGHSHVYWYRQLPEEGLKFMVYLQKENIIDESGMPKERFSAEFPKEGPSILRIQQVVRGDSAAYFCASSPLTRGNTGELFFGEGSRLTVL.

CDR3 in DNA: TGTGCCAGCTCACCACTCCCAGATTTGAAATATGGCTACACCTTC. It translates to CASSPLPDLKYGYTF. The chain joins TRBV18 to TRBJ1-2, with D uncertain. This CDR3 is 15 amino acids long. V shed 1 base and J shed 5 bases, with 14 bases lying between them. Germline V gene data show CDR1 as KGHSH and CDR2 as LQKENI.

The chain is built from TRBV9 and TRBJ1-5; TRBD1 is a possible D gene (5 bases). V was clipped by 2 bases and J by 0 bases, with 12 bases between them. The CDR3 totals 16 residues. Germline values: CDR1 SGDLS, CDR2 YYNGEE. CDR3 region: CASSVGPTSSNQPQHF. In DNA, the CDR3 is TGTGCCAGCAGCGTGGGGCCTACAAGTAGCAATCAGCCCCAGCATTTT.

This clone has just one count. This chain joins TRBV19 and TRBJ1-2; 9 bases fit TRBD1. V lost 6 bases to trimming and J lost 5 bases; unmatched junction nucleotides: 7. This CDR3 comprises 14 residues. Germline V gene sequence: CDR1 LNHDA, CDR2 SQIVND (reference sequence). The CDR3 region is CASSATGGVYGYTF. As DNA, the CDR3 is TGTGCCAGTAGCGCAACAGGGGGCGTTTATGGCTACACCTTC.

This clone was detected only a few times. The J gene is TRBJ2-1, the V gene TRBV19; TRBD1 aligns across 7 bases. Germline-derived CDR1 and CDR2 are LNHDA and SQIVND (reference sequence). CDR3 length: 14 residues. The J segment lost 8 bases and the V segment lost 5 bases, leaving 9 bases of the junction unmatched. CDR3 nucleotides: TGTGCCAGTAGTTTTACAGGGGTGAGGGATGAGCAGTTCTTC. It is translated as CASSFTGVRDEQFF.

The genes are TRBV6-4 and TRBJ1-3; maybe TRBD1 (5 bases). This CDR3 is built from 15 residues. Per germline, CDR1 MRHNA and CDR2 SNTAGT. V lost 6 bases and J 0 bases, leaving 12 bases between the germline ends. The CDR3 coding sequence is TGTGCCAGCAGCCCCGACAGATCCTCTGGAAACACCATATATTTT. Translation: CASSPDRSSGNTIYF.

The chain carries TRBV24-1 and TRBJ2-3; maybe TRBD1 (6 bases). V lost 7 bases and J lost 1, with 8 bases in between. This CDR3 contains 13 residues. From germline, CDR1 is KGHDR and CDR2 SFDVKD. CDR3 DNA sequence: TGTGCCACCAGGAAGGGGGGCACAGATACGCAGTATTTT. It codes for CATRKGGTDTQYF.

V and J are TRBV7-3 and TRBJ1-1; 7 nucleotides agree with TRBD1. The germline V gene has CDR1 SGHTA and CDR2 FQGTGA. V lost 3 bases, J lost 4 bases, and 2 bases stayed unmatched. The length of the CDR3 is 13 residues. The CDR3 nucleotides read TGTGCCAGCAGCTTCGCAGGGGGCACTGAAGCTTTCTTT. Amino acid sequence: CASSFAGGTEAFF.

The genes are TRBV6-5 and TRBJ2-1; the match to TRBD2 covers 7 bases. CDR1 is MNHEY, CDR2 SVGAGI, per germline. J was trimmed by 4 bases and V by 5 bases; bases with no gene match: 2. This CDR3 is 13 amino acids long. CDR3 in amino acids: CASSTSEYNEQFF. Written as DNA, the CDR3 is TGTGCCAGCAGTACTAGCGAGTACAATGAGCAGTTCTTC.

In its sample, this clone was seen a few times. The chain has TRBV2 and TRBJ2-1; weak D call: TRBD1 (6 bases). Germline V CDR1 and CDR2: SNHLY, FYNNEI. The CDR3 consists of 14 residues. The V end was cut by 7 bases, the J end by 11 bases, with 21 bases between. The CDR3 sequence: CASKRGTTRGQQFF. CDR3 DNA: TGTGCCAGCAAAAGGGGGACCACACGTGGGCAGCAGTTCTTC.

This chain uses TRBV6-6 with TRBJ2-1, with a weak D call TRBD1 (6 bases). V was clipped by 4 bases and J by 7 bases, with 14 bases between them. The CDR3 has 14 amino acids. Germline CDR1 and CDR2: MNHNY and SVGAGI (reference sequence). CDR3 residues: CASSSQGFGNEQFF. The CDR3 DNA sequence: TGTGCCAGCAGTTCCCAGGGGTTTGGTAATGAGCAGTTCTTC.

The rearrangement links TRBV28 to TRBJ1-5, with D perhaps TRBD1 (6 bases). V dropped 5 bases and J dropped 6 bases, with 14 bases sitting between them. CDR1 MDHEN and CDR2 SYDVKM come from the germline V gene. The length of the CDR3 is 14 residues. CDR3 coding DNA: TGTGCCAGCAGTAAGACAGGCATACGTCAGCCCCAGCATTTT. Its protein product is CASSKTGIRQPQHF.

V is TRBV7-2 and J is TRBJ1-1, with 10 positions matching TRBD1. Germline CDR1 SGHTA, CDR2 FQGNSA. V was clipped by 4 bases and J by 3 bases; unmatched bases: 5. The CDR3 covers 15 residues. The CDR3 DNA sequence: TGTGCCAGCAGCTCCCGACAGGGGGCGCACACTGAAGCTTTCTTT. Protein sequence: CASSSRQGAHTEAFF.

This chain connects TRBV28 to TRBJ2-7; 8 positions match TRBD2. The CDR3 is 14 residues long. V trimming: 6 bases; J trimming: 4 bases; junction bases outside the gene matches: 8. Germline CDR1 reads MDHEN; CDR2 reads SYDVKM. The CDR3 protein is CASRPRGGAYEQYF. The CDR3 bases are TGTGCCAGCAGACCCCGGGGGGGAGCTTACGAGCAGTACTTC.

V usage is TRBV6-5 and J usage is TRBJ2-7, with 8 bases lining up with TRBD1. The CDR3 sequence is 14 residues long. The ends lost 4 bases at V and 5 bases at J; junction bases unmatched: 7. Germline CDR1 and CDR2: MNHEY and SVGAGI. Here the CDR3 reads CASSSMQGAHEQYF. CDR3 DNA: TGTGCCAGCAGTTCAATGCAGGGGGCTCACGAGCAGTACTTC.

The chain combines TRBV7-3 with TRBJ2-2; tentatively, D is TRBD2 (5 bases). Germline V gene lookup returns CDR1 SGHTA and CDR2 FQGTGA. V lost 5 bases and J 1 base, leaving 8 bases between the germline ends. This CDR3 is 14 amino acids long. CDR3 loop: CASSASGNTGELFF. CDR3 sequence (DNA): TGTGCCAGCAGCGCAAGCGGGAACACCGGGGAGCTGTTTTTT. The whole variable domain, filled in from reference TRBV7-3 and TRBJ2-2, reads GAGVSQTPSNKVTEKGKYVELRCDPISGHTALYWYRQSLGQGPEFLIYFQGTGAADDSGLPNDRFFAVRPEGSVSTLKIQRTERGDSAVYLCASSASGNTGELFFGEGSRLTVL.

The rearrangement uses TRBV5-1 and TRBJ2-7; 10 bases agree with TRBD1. V trimming: 4 bases; J trimming: 7 bases; junction bases outside the gene matches: 5. Germline assignment: CDR1 SGHRS and CDR2 YFSETQ. The CDR3 contains 13 residues. As DNA, the CDR3 is TGCGCCAGCAGCCAGACAGGGGGCGAGGAGCAGTACTTC. As protein: CASSQTGGEEQYF.

This chain uses TRBV7-6 with TRBJ1-6; D gene unclear. The CDR3 runs 17 residues. V dropped 1 base and J dropped 6 bases, with 16 bases sitting between them. Germline lookup yields CDR1 SGHVS and CDR2 FNYEAQ. The CDR3 bases are TGTGCCAGCAGCTTAGAATCCGGAGCAAGAACTAATTCACCCCTCCACTTT. This translates into CASSLESGARTNSPLHF.

This chain joins TRBV3-1 (or the pseudogene TRBV3-2) and TRBJ2-3, with D tentatively TRBD2 (5 bases). This CDR3 has 17 residues. Germline CDR1 LGHDT, CDR2 YNNKEL (reference sequence). Trimming stripped 4 bases from V and 5 bases from J, with 22 bases between. CDR3 DNA: TGTGCCAGCAGCCTTAGAGGGTCTAGAGGTCGACTAGATACGCAGTATTTT. Translating it yields CASSLRGSRGRLDTQYF.

The rearrangement joins TRBV27 to TRBJ2-3; no reliable D call. V was cut by 2 bases and J by 1 base, with 10 bases left in between. Germline-derived CDR1 and CDR2 are MNHEY and SMNVEV (reference sequence). The CDR3 sequence is 15 residues long. CDR3 sequence reads: CASSLNSLGTDTQYF. The CDR3 coding sequence is TGTGCCAGCAGTTTAAACTCCCTGGGCACAGATACGCAGTATTTT.

The sample holds one count of this clone. The rearrangement joins TRBV14 to TRBJ2-7; tentative D call: TRBD2 (6 bases). Trimming took 1 base from V and 1 from J, leaving 14 bases between them. Germline V gene lookup returns CDR1 SGHDN and CDR2 FVKESK. This CDR3 spans 16 amino acids. CDR3: CASSQGLGAGSYEQYF. In DNA form, the CDR3 reads TGTGCCAGCAGCCAAGGGCTAGGGGCGGGGTCCTACGAGCAGTACTTC.

This chain joins TRBV5-1 and TRBJ1-1; TRBD1 agrees at 7 bases. Germline CDR1 SGHRS, CDR2 YFSETQ. This CDR3 has 14 residues. After removal of 4 bases from V and 7 bases from J, the junction contained 10 bases not matched to a gene. The CDR3, as DNA: TGCGCCAGCAGCCCAGAGGGGGCTTTAGGTGAAGCTTTCTTT. Protein sequence: CASSPEGALGEAFF.

This clone was picked up one time. The chain carries TRBV30 and TRBJ1-5; the D gene is possibly TRBD1 (6 bases). Per the germline V gene, CDR1 is GTSNPN and CDR2 is SVGIG (reference sequence). There are 15 residues in the CDR3. The V and J ends lost 0 bases and 14 bases respectively, with 23 bases between them. The CDR3 DNA sequence: TGTGCCTGGAGTGTTGTTATTCGCCAGGGGTTGGGCGAGCATTTT. Amino acids: CAWSVVIRQGLGEHF.

The chain has TRBV5-4 and TRBJ2-1; D is perhaps TRBD2 (6 bases). Germline values: CDR1 SGHNT, CDR2 YYREEE (reference sequence). The CDR3 is 17 amino acids. V was clipped by 0 bases and J by 0 bases, with 13 bases between them. CDR3 amino acids: CASSLALGGSSYNEQFF. DNA for the CDR3: TGTGCCAGCAGCTTGGCCCTTGGGGGGAGCTCCTACAATGAGCAGTTCTTC.

The chain couples TRBV7-2 to TRBJ2-7; the match to TRBD1 covers 9 bases. CDR3 length equals 15 residues. The V segment lost 5 bases and the J segment 4 bases; nucleotides outside the gene matches: 9. Germline CDR1 SGHTA, CDR2 FQGNSA. DNA of the CDR3: TGTGCCAGCAGCCCCAGCTGGGACAGGGTTTACGAGCAGTACTTC. Translating gives CASSPSWDRVYEQYF.

The chain joins TRBV7-2 to TRBJ2-7, with 8 bases identical to TRBD2. V lost 5 bases to trimming and J lost 1 base; unmatched junction nucleotides: 10. Germline CDR1 and CDR2: SGHTA and FQGNSA. The CDR3 sequence is 16 residues long. CDR3 in amino acids: CASSPETSALSYEQYF. In DNA, the CDR3 is TGTGCCAGCAGCCCAGAGACTAGCGCACTGTCCTACGAGCAGTACTTC.

This chain connects TRBV6-5 to TRBJ2-3; TRBD1 is a possible D gene (5 bases). Germline-derived CDR1 and CDR2 are MNHEY and SVGAGI. This CDR3 is 13 amino acids long. With 6 bases removed from V and 6 bases from J, the gap between germline ends came to 13 bases. CDR3 sequence (DNA): TGTGCCAGCAGGCGCAGGGTGAGGGATACGCAGTATTTT. Translation gives CASRRRVRDTQYF.